This T cell receptor (beta chain) stems from a study of blood T cell repertoires in COVID-19. At the level of the study: There were acute and convalescent COVID-19 samples, and they came from the United States, Italy and Spain. PBMCs, B-cell-depleted T cells, or T cells were the source of the cDNA or gDNA that made up the material.

Original data processing: Amplification of reference gene primers provided the estimated nucleated cell counts. The repertoire was sequenced with immunoSEQ multiplex PCR; TCRdb's copy has only in-frame clones and lacks some. That table supplies the V and J calls and clone size; D and trimming were determined from the DNA. The table shows about 200,000 clones, with roughly 83% occurring only once. Germline values: CDR1 GTSNPN, CDR2 SVGIG (reference sequence). The CDR3 spans 14 residues. Trimming pared 5 bases from V and 0 bases from J, leaving 13 bases between. The sequenced sample was peripheral blood. This sequence was found in a man in his forties or fifties with acute or convalescent COVID-19. The chain joins TRBV30 to TRBJ1-1; D is possibly TRBD1 (6 bases). The CDR3 region has the DNA TGTGCCTGGGCCCGGACAGATATGAACACTGAAGCTTTCTTT. This translates into CAWARTDMNTEAFF. Full variable domain (missing parts from reference TRBV30 and TRBJ1-1): SQTIHQWPATLVQPVGSPLSLECTVEGTSNPNLYWYRQAAGRGLQLLFYSVGIGQISSEVPQNLSASRPQDRQFILSSKKLLLSDSGFYLCAWARTDMNTEAFFGQGTRLTVV.